This paragraph covers one T cell receptor (beta chain) sequence. What this receptor recognizes is not known. Base qualities are not at hand, and no much larger clone is one base apart. Trimming takes 7 bases off V and 9 bases off J; junction bases not matched to a gene: 20. There are 16 amino acids in the CDR3, from cysteine to phenylalanine inclusive. The retained sequence is limited to the CDR3, 48 bases, with the frame set at the first base. The germline V gene gives CDR1 as SQVTM and CDR2 as ANQGSEA. The data belong to a study of human T cells and chemical hapten exposure (dated by TCRdb to about 2021). A note on the overall study: For sensitization, 2% DPC in acetone was applied to a 2 cm by 2 cm area of upper inner arm skin. Throughout the study period of around 24 weeks, patients also received therapeutic DPC doses to the scalp every week. Patch tests used Finn chambers with 0.01% DPC on the upper back, scored after 6 days by International Contact Dermatitis Research Group standards. The patient cohort, mostly female, included alopecia areata with under or over 50% scalp involvement, alopecia totalis and alopecia universalis. The libraries were sequenced as a pool, and the TCR yield per sample differed mostly because of small variations in library volumes within the pool. In alopecia patients, the study followed how the peripheral blood TCR repertoire changed in vivo over primary and secondary sensitization to diphenylcyclopropenone (DPC), a hapten. Patient blood was sampled pre-sensitization (week 0) and at 2, 6 and about 24 weeks after DPC sensitization. Approximately 28 alopecia patients provided blood for TCR sequencing at one to four time points (pre-sensitization, 2, 6 and 24 weeks).

The library was obtained by RACE. Sequencing instrument: NextSeq 500. Library preparation attached unique molecular identifiers to individual cDNA molecules for quantitative, reproducible TCR counting. From each blood RNA sample, both TCR alpha and TCR beta chains were sequenced. The original methods were these. A median of approximately 100,000 TCRs per sample was observed, with a range of roughly 20,000 to 700,000. The Decombinator software suite was used to annotate V, J and CDR3 in the TCR reads. For the PS versus PT1 abundance plots, all samples were subsampled to the same number of TCRs (28,000). Expanded TCRs were defined as absent before sensitization and observed at least eight times at the 2-week time point. TCRdb itself trimmed the public reads at Q25 with fastp, ran MiXCR and retained productive beta chains. For every CDR3 protein sequence, its rows merge into one entry that carries the most common genes and DNA. These V and J calls are TCRdb output, not the study's own analysis. Counted in this sample were 70,000 to 95,000 distinct CDR3 sequences; more than 6.5% of them appeared once. Approximately 1.2% of the sample is in the top ten clones.

What the time point label conveys for this sample: patch test 2, 6 weeks after DPC sensitization. This specimen's treatment or condition label, per the study, means: therapeutic diphenylcyclopropenone sensitization with weekly scalp DPC. At every patch-test visit, the blood draw took place before the patch test was put on. Patients were considered eligible if aged 18 to 70, diagnosed with alopecia and deemed suitable for DPC therapy, and patients were excluded if pregnant. Unfractionated whole blood was collected in Tempus Blood RNA tubes, and total RNA was extracted from that blood. The study at large found these results: DPC sensitization did not change how many TCRs were above 1 in 1000 frequency, and no evidence was found of alterations in global repertoire structure. Because every patient had alopecia, a presumed autoimmune disease, the patients' immune response might differ from that of healthy individuals. Repeated subsampling changed both the strength of the expansion versus patch-test correlation and the threshold at which the correlation became significant. Patch test score was positively correlated with the number of PT1 expanded TCRs, with significance at thresholds 8, 16 and 32 but not at 4. Compared with pre-sensitization or healthy control sets, expanded TCRs formed significantly more large CDR3 similarity clusters, which is consistent with antigen-driven responses.

The sequence is built from TRBV29-1 and TRBJ2-1, with 8 middle bases fitting TRBD2. Here the sequenced sample was whole blood, taken in connection with sensitization to the hapten diphenylcyclopropenone (DPC). This receptor was identified in a woman in her thirties with alopecia areata. Some clones in this sample may be carry-over from other donors' samples. The encoded CDR3 is CSASMRASGWGSEQFF. Read as DNA, the sequence is TGCAGCGCCTCCATGAGGGCTAGCGGGTGGGGGAGTGAGCAGTTCTTC.